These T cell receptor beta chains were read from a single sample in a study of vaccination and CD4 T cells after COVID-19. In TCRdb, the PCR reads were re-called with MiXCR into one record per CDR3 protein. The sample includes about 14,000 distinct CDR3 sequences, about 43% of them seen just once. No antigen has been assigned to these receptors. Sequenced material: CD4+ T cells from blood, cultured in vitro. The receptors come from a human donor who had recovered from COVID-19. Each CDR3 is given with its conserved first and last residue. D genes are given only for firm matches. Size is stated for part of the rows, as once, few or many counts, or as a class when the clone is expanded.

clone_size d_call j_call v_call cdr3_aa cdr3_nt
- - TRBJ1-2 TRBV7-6 CASSLNGDGYTF TGTGCCAGCAGCTTAAATGGAGATGGCTACACCTTC
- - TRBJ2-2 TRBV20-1 CSARPAFPGELFF TGCAGTGCTAGACCGGCCTTCCCCGGGGAGCTGTTTTTT
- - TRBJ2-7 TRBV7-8 CASSLIGRSISHEQYF TGTGCCAGCAGCTTAATTGGCCGATCGATATCCCACGAGCAGTACTTC
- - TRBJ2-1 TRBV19 CASSIYNEQSF TGTGCCAGTAGTATATACAATGAGCAGTCCTTC
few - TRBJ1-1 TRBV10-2 CASSEQAETEAFF TGCGCCAGCAGTGAGCAGGCGGAGACTGAAGCTTTCTTT
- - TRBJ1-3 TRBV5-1 CASSLWGEGNTIYF TGCGCCAGCAGCTTGTGGGGGGAAGGAAACACCATATATTTT
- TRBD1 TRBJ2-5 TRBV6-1 CASSRPPQGFQETQYF TGTGCCAGCAGTCGCCCCCCACAGGGGTTCCAAGAGACCCAGTACTTC
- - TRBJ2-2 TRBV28 CASTLGGGRNTGELFF TGTGCCAGCACTCTGGGGGGGGGGCGGAACACCGGGGAGCTGTTTTTT
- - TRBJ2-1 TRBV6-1 CATTTGHNEQFF TGTGCCACGACCACCGGCCACAATGAGCAGTTCTTC
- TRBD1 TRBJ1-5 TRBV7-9 CASSPDRDGSQPQHF TGTGCCAGCAGCCCCGACAGGGATGGATCTCAGCCCCAGCATTTT
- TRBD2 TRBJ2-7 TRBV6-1 CASSRAGVRYEQYF TGTGCCAGCAGTCGGGCGGGAGTTAGGTACGAGCAGTACTTC
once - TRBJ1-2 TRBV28 CASTPPGGNYGYTF TGTGCCAGCACCCCGCCGGGAGGGAACTATGGCTACACCTTC
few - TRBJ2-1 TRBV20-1 CSASIWRSYNEQFF TGCAGTGCTAGCATATGGCGGTCCTACAATGAGCAGTTCTTC
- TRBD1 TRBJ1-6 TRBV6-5 CASSSQDRGSPLHF TGTGCCAGCAGTTCCCAGGACAGGGGTTCACCCCTCCACTTT
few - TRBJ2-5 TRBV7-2 CASSLVLPGGTQYF TGTGCCAGCAGCTTAGTTCTCCCCGGTGGGACCCAGTACTTC
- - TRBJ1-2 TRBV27 CASSLLGGRDHGYTF TGTGCCAGCAGTTTATTGGGGGGGCGAGACCATGGCTACACCTTC
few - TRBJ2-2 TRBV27 CAHTRGSGPNTGELFF TGTGCCCATACTCGAGGTAGCGGACCGAACACCGGGGAGCTGTTTTTT
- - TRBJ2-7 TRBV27 CASSPGTGRSSYEQYF TGTGCCAGCAGTCCGGGAACAGGGAGGAGCTCCTACGAGCAGTACTTC
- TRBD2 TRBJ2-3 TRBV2 CASSEGSGNTDTQYF TGTGCCAGCAGTGAGGGGAGCGGGAACACAGATACGCAGTATTTT
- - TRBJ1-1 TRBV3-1 CASSLVGSMITSF TGTGCCAGCAGCCTGGTTGGCAGCATGATCACCAGCTTT
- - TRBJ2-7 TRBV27 CATHPVTGGVNSYEQYF TGTGCCACCCATCCGGTTACTGGAGGGGTCAACTCCTACGAGCAGTACTTC
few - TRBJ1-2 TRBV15 CATSRGPGGPPHGYTF TGTGCCACCAGCAGAGGTCCGGGGGGCCCCCCCCATGGCTACACCTTC
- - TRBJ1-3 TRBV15 CATSRQSSGNTIYF TGTGCCACCAGCAGACAGAGCTCTGGAAACACCATATATTTT
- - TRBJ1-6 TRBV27 CASSLPQGNNSPLHF TGTGCCAGCAGTTTACCTCAGGGGAATAATTCACCCCTCCACTTT
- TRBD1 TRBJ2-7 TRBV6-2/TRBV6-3 CATFRGQGSHEQYF TGTGCCACCTTCCGAGGACAGGGTTCCCACGAGCAGTACTTC
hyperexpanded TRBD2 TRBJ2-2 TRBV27 CASKTTPGLDVPGELFF TGTGCCAGCAAGACAACTCCGGGACTAGACGTCCCCGGGGAGCTGTTTTTT
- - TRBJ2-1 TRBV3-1 CASSQQSYNEQFF TGTGCCAGCAGCCAACAGAGCTACAATGAGCAGTTCTTC
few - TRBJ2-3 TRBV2 CASSRGFEGGYF TGTGCCAGCAGCCGGGGGTTCGAGGGAGGGTATTTT
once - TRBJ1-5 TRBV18 CASSFDNYQPQHF TGTGCCAGCTCATTTGACAACTATCAGCCCCAGCATTTT
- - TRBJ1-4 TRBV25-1 CASSGGGAGEKLFF TGTGCCAGCAGTGGGGGAGGGGCGGGAGAAAAACTGTTTTTT
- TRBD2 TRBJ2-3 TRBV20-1 CSARDPSSGTSTDTQYF TGCAGTGCTAGAGATCCCTCTAGCGGTACTAGCACAGATACGCAGTATTTT
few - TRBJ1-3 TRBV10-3 CAISELEEGNTIYF TGTGCCATCAGTGAGTTAGAGGAGGGAAACACCATATATTTT
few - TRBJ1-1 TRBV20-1 CSARDKNRANTEAFF TGCAGTGCTAGAGATAAGAACAGGGCGAACACTGAAGCTTTCTTT
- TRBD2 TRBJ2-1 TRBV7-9 CASRLLAGGNEQFF TGTGCCAGCAGACTTCTAGCGGGTGGCAATGAGCAGTTCTTC
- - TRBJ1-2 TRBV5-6 CASSWESASGYTF TGTGCCAGCAGCTGGGAAAGCGCCTCCGGCTACACCTTC
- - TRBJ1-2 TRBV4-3 CASSQAYKGNYGYTF TGCGCCAGCAGCCAAGCTTATAAGGGAAACTATGGCTACACCTTC
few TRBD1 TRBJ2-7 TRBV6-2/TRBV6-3 CASSGDRFVYEQYF TGTGCCAGCAGTGGGGACAGGTTCGTCTACGAGCAGTACTTC
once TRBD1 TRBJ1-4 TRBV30 CAWDPGQGYEKLFF TGTGCCTGGGATCCGGGACAGGGGTACGAAAAACTGTTTTTT
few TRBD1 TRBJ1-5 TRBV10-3 CAIRGGTGVNQPQHF TGTGCCATCAGAGGGGGGACAGGGGTTAATCAGCCCCAGCATTTT
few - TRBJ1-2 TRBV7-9 CASSLGSLNYGYTF TGTGCCAGCAGCTTAGGCAGTCTAAACTATGGCTACACCTTC
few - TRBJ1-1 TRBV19 CASSIRGRGANTEAFF TGTGCCAGTAGTATACGAGGGCGGGGGGCGAACACTGAAGCTTTCTTT
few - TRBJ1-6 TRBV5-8 CASSRGGVNSPLHF TGTGCCAGCAGCCGCGGCGGTGTTAATTCACCCCTCCACTTT
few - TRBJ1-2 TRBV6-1 CASSVQGYGYTF TGTGCCAGCAGTGTACAGGGTTATGGCTACACCTTC
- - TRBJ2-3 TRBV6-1 CASGAAGSTDTQYF TGTGCCAGCGGGGCGGCAGGTAGCACAGATACGCAGTATTTT
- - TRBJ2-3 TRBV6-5 CASSYGSDTVGGTDTQYF TGTGCCAGCAGTTATGGTAGCGATACAGTTGGGGGCACAGATACGCAGTATTTT
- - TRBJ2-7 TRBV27 CASSFRGIYEQYF TGTGCCAGCAGTTTCCGAGGCATCTACGAGCAGTACTTC
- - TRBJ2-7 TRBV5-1 CASSLGQFYEQYF TGCGCCAGCAGCTTGGGACAGTTCTACGAGCAGTACTTC
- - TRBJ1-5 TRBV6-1 CASTPRPSQPQHF TGTGCCAGCACCCCCCGCCCTAGTCAGCCCCAGCATTTT
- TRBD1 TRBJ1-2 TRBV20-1 CSARGPDREGLGGYTF TGCAGTGCTAGGGGCCCTGACAGGGAAGGACTAGGAGGCTACACCTTC
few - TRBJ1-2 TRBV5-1 CASSTSSRTVYGYTF TGCGCCAGCAGCACCTCCTCTAGGACAGTCTATGGCTACACCTTC
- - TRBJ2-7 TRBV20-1 CSAFDGGSYEQYF TGCAGTGCTTTCGACGGGGGCTCCTACGAGCAGTACTTC
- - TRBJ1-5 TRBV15 CATSRVGGGQPQHF TGTGCCACCAGCAGAGTGGGGGGAGGGCAGCCCCAGCATTTT
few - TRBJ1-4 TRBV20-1 CSLNPPRAVEKLFF TGCAGTCTAAACCCCCCTAGGGCAGTTGAAAAACTGTTTTTT
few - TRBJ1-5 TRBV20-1 CSARMRRQPQHF TGCAGTGCTAGAATGCGCCGTCAGCCCCAGCATTTT
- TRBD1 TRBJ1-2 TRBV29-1 CSVRDRASGYTF TGCAGCGTCCGCGACAGGGCATCCGGCTACACCTTC